The present T cell receptor beta chain was sequenced within a study of cytomegalovirus exposure and HLA in healthy donors. Data came from immunoSEQ multiplex PCR; TCRdb stores just in-frame clones and leaves some out. The data show fewer than 400,000 clones, 86% seen once. The CDR3 runs to 15 residues. V lost 3 bases and J lost 7; bases outside the gene matches: 8. Per germline, CDR1 SGHDT and CDR2 YYEEEE. The sample was PBMCs. The source is a woman between 18 and 29 years old in good health and CMV-seronegative. The chain employs TRBV5-6 and TRBJ1-2; 11 nucleotides align to TRBD1. The CDR3 region is CASSWGQGDSSGYTF. CDR3 DNA: TGTGCCAGCAGCTGGGGACAGGGGGACTCATCTGGCTACACCTTC. Combining the CDR3 with reference TRBV5-6 and TRBJ1-2 gives the whole variable domain DAGVTQSPTHLIKTRGQQVTLRCSPKSGHDTVSWYQQALGQGPQFIFQYYEEEERQRGNFPDRFSGHQFPNYSSELNVNALLLGDSALYLCASSWGQGDSSGYTFGSGTRLTVV.